This paragraph reports one T cell receptor beta chain. Its antigen target is currently unknown. Base qualities are not at hand, and no much larger clone is one base apart. The entry originates in a study of T cell repertoires in cytomegalovirus infection (dated by TCRdb to the late 2010s). Background for the entire study: Peptide stimulations targeted recently identified HLA-C-restricted CMV epitopes, whose presentation resists viral immunomodulation, together with well-studied HLA-B-restricted epitopes. The HLA type of each donor mattered for the analysis, because public TCR beta signatures pointed to carriage of CMV infection along with the matching HLA type.

The sequencer was an Illumina HiSeq 1500. TCRdb applied fastp at Q25 and MiXCR to the public reads, then kept only in-frame beta chains. Rows with one shared CDR3 protein collapse into an entry with the most common genes and DNA. Recorded for this sample are some 800,000 distinct CDR3 sequences; approximately 32% of them occurred a single time. The top ten clones comprise roughly 12% of the sample. Study-wide conclusions, independent of this receptor: The ex vivo response was dominated by HLA-C-restricted CMV-specific TCR beta clonotypes, which also provided the single most frequent clonotype in two of eight donors. In both this cohort and an independent approximately 400-donor cohort, the cumulative frequency of public TCR beta family members distinguished carriers of CMV infection plus the relevant HLA type.

Reading the label with the study, this specimen's treatment or condition is: in vitro stimulation with specific CMV peptide epitopes to enrich CMV-specific T cells. The CDR3 runs 10 amino acids, cysteine and phenylalanine included. Left in the record is the CDR3 DNA by itself, 30 bases read in frame from the first base. In the germline V gene, CDR1 corresponds to SQVTM and CDR2 to ANQGSEA. Trimming at the junction amounts to 8 bases on V and 10 bases on J, and the germline ends lie 12 bases apart. This TCR was recovered from a human donor in good health (CMV status not recorded). Some clones in this sample may be carry-over from other donors' samples. The sequence links TRBV29-1 to TRBJ2-1; the D gene is possibly TRBD1, with 5 bases matching. Here the sequenced sample was cultured CD8+ T cells from PBMCs, taken from culture after CMV antigen stimulation. The CDR3 protein is CSPVKGEQFF. Read as DNA, the sequence is TGCAGCCCGGTGAAGGGGGAGCAGTTCTTC.